The rows below give T cell receptor beta chains drawn from one sample of a study of OX40 agonist ivuxolimab in advanced cancers. Sequencing was performed with immunoSEQ multiplex PCR; in TCRdb, only in-frame clones are kept and a portion is missing. Among tens of thousands of clones listed, around 87% were seen once. The input for sequencing was CD4+ or CD8+ T cells sorted from blood, taken in a trial of the OX40 agonist ivuxolimab. The receptors here all came from an adult with an advanced solid tumor such as melanoma, head and neck, liver or kidney cancer. CDR3s include the opening cysteine and the closing phenylalanine or tryptophan. D genes are given only for firm matches. For some rows the clone size is stated as once, few or many, or as a class when expanded; others skip it.

clone size: NA; J gene: TRBJ2-2; CDR3 length: 14; V gene: TRBV9; D gene: TRBD2; CDR3 protein: CASSLSGMAGELFF; CDR3 DNA: TGTGCCAGCAGCCTAAGCGGGATGGCCGGGGAGCTGTTTTTT
clone size: NA; J gene: TRBJ2-7; CDR3 length: 16; V gene: TRBV4-3; D gene: NA; CDR3 protein: CASSPQWEQGTYEQYF; CDR3 DNA: TGCGCCAGCAGCCCCCAATGGGAACAGGGTACTTACGAGCAGTACTTC
clone size: NA; J gene: TRBJ2-7; CDR3 length: 13; V gene: TRBV5-1; D gene: TRBD2; CDR3 protein: CASSPSGTEEQYF; CDR3 DNA: TGCGCCAGCAGCCCTAGCGGGACGGAGGAGCAGTACTTC
clone size: NA; J gene: TRBJ1-4; CDR3 length: 15; V gene: TRBV28; D gene: NA; CDR3 protein: CASNDGSRVNEKLFF; CDR3 DNA: TGTGCCAGCAACGATGGATCCAGGGTTAATGAAAAACTGTTTTTT
clone size: NA; J gene: TRBJ1-5; CDR3 length: 13; V gene: TRBV7-9; D gene: NA; CDR3 protein: CASSWDGNQPQHF; CDR3 DNA: TGTGCCAGCAGCTGGGACGGGAATCAGCCCCAGCATTTT
clone size: NA; J gene: TRBJ1-5; CDR3 length: 14; V gene: TRBV30; D gene: NA; CDR3 protein: CAWSRVGNNQPQHF; CDR3 DNA: TGTGCCTGGTCGAGGGTGGGTAACAATCAGCCCCAGCATTTT
clone size: NA; J gene: TRBJ2-1; CDR3 length: 14; V gene: TRBV5-1; D gene: NA; CDR3 protein: CASRAPRDYIEQFF; CDR3 DNA: TGCGCCAGCAGAGCACCGAGGGATTACATTGAGCAGTTCTTC
clone size: NA; J gene: TRBJ1-3; CDR3 length: 13; V gene: TRBV19; D gene: NA; CDR3 protein: CASSILDIGAIYF; CDR3 DNA: TGTGCCAGTAGTATACTGGACATCGGCGCCATATATTTT
clone size: NA; J gene: TRBJ2-7; CDR3 length: 15; V gene: TRBV28; D gene: NA; CDR3 protein: CASSRQGARSYEQYF; CDR3 DNA: TGTGCCAGCAGCCGCCAAGGGGCCCGCTCCTACGAGCAGTACTTC
clone size: NA; J gene: TRBJ2-1; CDR3 length: 16; V gene: TRBV5-1; D gene: NA; CDR3 protein: CASSFQIGSSYNEQFF; CDR3 DNA: TGCGCCAGCAGCTTCCAGATTGGAAGCTCCTACAATGAGCAGTTCTTC
clone size: few; J gene: TRBJ2-3; CDR3 length: 15; V gene: TRBV9; D gene: NA; CDR3 protein: CASSARGHHTDTQYF; CDR3 DNA: TGTGCCAGCAGCGCCAGGGGACACCACACAGATACGCAGTATTTT
clone size: NA; J gene: TRBJ2-7; CDR3 length: 13; V gene: TRBV5-1; D gene: NA; CDR3 protein: CASSLAREREQYF; CDR3 DNA: TGCGCCAGCAGCCTAGCCAGGGAACGAGAGCAGTACTTC
clone size: NA; J gene: TRBJ2-7; CDR3 length: 16; V gene: TRBV29-1; D gene: TRBD2; CDR3 protein: CSVVLLAGVASYEQYF; CDR3 DNA: TGCAGCGTTGTATTACTAGCGGGGGTAGCCTCCTACGAGCAGTACTTC
clone size: NA; J gene: TRBJ2-3; CDR3 length: 17; V gene: TRBV4-1; D gene: NA; CDR3 protein: CASSSTTRGTSTDTQYF; CDR3 DNA: TGCGCCAGCAGCTCAACTACTAGGGGTACTAGCACAGATACGCAGTATTTT
clone size: NA; J gene: TRBJ1-1; CDR3 length: 13; V gene: TRBV30; D gene: TRBD1; CDR3 protein: CAWSKTGVTEAFF; CDR3 DNA: TGTGCCTGGAGTAAGACAGGGGTCACTGAAGCTTTCTTT
clone size: NA; J gene: TRBJ2-3; CDR3 length: 16; V gene: TRBV18; D gene: TRBD1; CDR3 protein: CASSLTGTVLGDTQYF; CDR3 DNA: TGTGCCAGCTCACTAACTGGGACAGTTCTAGGAGATACGCAGTATTTT
clone size: NA; J gene: TRBJ2-1; CDR3 length: 15; V gene: TRBV27; D gene: TRBD2; CDR3 protein: CASSSPGLARDEQFF; CDR3 DNA: TGTGCCAGCAGTTCCCCGGGACTAGCTCGCGATGAGCAGTTCTTC
clone size: NA; J gene: TRBJ1-3; CDR3 length: 16; V gene: TRBV18; D gene: TRBD1; CDR3 protein: CASSLTGGEAGNTIYF; CDR3 DNA: TGTGCCAGCTCACTGACAGGGGGCGAAGCTGGAAACACCATATATTTT
clone size: once; J gene: TRBJ2-7; CDR3 length: 13; V gene: TRBV6-5; D gene: NA; CDR3 protein: CASGTGSSYEQYF; CDR3 DNA: TGTGCCAGCGGGACTGGAAGCTCCTACGAGCAGTACTTC
clone size: NA; J gene: TRBJ2-3; CDR3 length: 14; V gene: TRBV6-8; D gene: NA; CDR3 protein: CASRSTGRTDTQYF; CDR3 DNA: TGTGCCAGCCGATCGACAGGGAGGACAGATACGCAGTATTTT
clone size: NA; J gene: TRBJ2-3; CDR3 length: 13; V gene: TRBV6-1; D gene: TRBD2; CDR3 protein: CASSEDRGSTQYF; CDR3 DNA: TGTGCCAGCAGTGAAGACCGCGGGAGTACGCAGTATTTT
clone size: NA; J gene: TRBJ1-1; CDR3 length: 15; V gene: TRBV19; D gene: TRBD1; CDR3 protein: CASSSTGGKNTEAFF; CDR3 DNA: TGTGCCAGTAGTTCGACAGGGGGGAAGAACACTGAAGCTTTCTTT
clone size: NA; J gene: TRBJ2-3; CDR3 length: 14; V gene: TRBV6-5; D gene: TRBD1; CDR3 protein: CASSSTGGGDTQYF; CDR3 DNA: TGTGCCAGCAGTTCCACAGGGGGAGGAGATACGCAGTATTTT
clone size: NA; J gene: TRBJ2-3; CDR3 length: 12; V gene: TRBV5-1; D gene: NA; CDR3 protein: CASSSSTDTQYF; CDR3 DNA: TGCGCCAGCAGCTCAAGCACAGATACGCAGTATTTT
clone size: few; J gene: TRBJ1-2; CDR3 length: 14; V gene: TRBV9; D gene: NA; CDR3 protein: CASSVAAANYGYTF; CDR3 DNA: TGTGCCAGCAGCGTGGCTGCGGCTAACTATGGCTACACCTTC
clone size: NA; J gene: TRBJ2-2; CDR3 length: 15; V gene: TRBV5-6; D gene: NA; CDR3 protein: CASSAAGKNTGELFF; CDR3 DNA: TGTGCCAGCAGTGCAGCCGGGAAGAACACCGGGGAGCTGTTTTTT
clone size: once; J gene: TRBJ2-7; CDR3 length: 14; V gene: TRBV19; D gene: NA; CDR3 protein: CASSNFEVGYEQYF; CDR3 DNA: TGTGCCAGTAGTAATTTTGAAGTTGGGTACGAGCAGTACTTC
clone size: NA; J gene: TRBJ2-3; CDR3 length: 14; V gene: TRBV28; D gene: TRBD2; CDR3 protein: CASRETSGSVTQYF; CDR3 DNA: TGTGCCAGCAGAGAGACTAGCGGGAGTGTTACGCAGTATTTT
clone size: NA; J gene: TRBJ1-3; CDR3 length: 16; V gene: TRBV14; D gene: NA; CDR3 protein: CASSQEVGRTGNTIYF; CDR3 DNA: TGTGCCAGCAGCCAAGAAGTCGGGCGGACTGGAAACACCATATATTTT
clone size: few; J gene: TRBJ1-1; CDR3 length: 11; V gene: TRBV6-5; D gene: NA; CDR3 protein: CASSSRAEAFF; CDR3 DNA: TGTGCCAGCAGTTCCCGAGCTGAAGCTTTCTTT
clone size: few; J gene: TRBJ2-3; CDR3 length: 11; V gene: TRBV28; D gene: NA; CDR3 protein: CASSLKDTQYF; CDR3 DNA: TGTGCCAGCAGTTTAAAAGATACGCAGTATTTT
clone size: NA; J gene: TRBJ2-7; CDR3 length: 15; V gene: TRBV19; D gene: TRBD2; CDR3 protein: CASSIGREGRDEQYF; CDR3 DNA: TGTGCCAGTAGTATTGGGCGGGAGGGCCGCGACGAGCAGTACTTC
clone size: NA; J gene: TRBJ2-3; CDR3 length: 14; V gene: TRBV2; D gene: NA; CDR3 protein: CATSQQDFTDTQYF; CDR3 DNA: TGTGCCACCTCCCAACAGGATTTTACAGATACGCAGTATTTT
clone size: NA; J gene: TRBJ2-1; CDR3 length: 16; V gene: TRBV4-3; D gene: TRBD2; CDR3 protein: CASSPESGSYGNEQFF; CDR3 DNA: TGCGCCAGCAGTCCTGAGAGCGGGAGTTATGGCAATGAGCAGTTCTTC
clone size: NA; J gene: TRBJ2-2; CDR3 length: 13; V gene: TRBV10-3; D gene: NA; CDR3 protein: CAISPDQREKLFF; CDR3 DNA: TGTGCCATCAGTCCGGACCAGAGGGAAAAGCTGTTTTTT